This T cell receptor beta chain emerged from a study of T cells expressing NK-cell markers. Study conclusions and caveats: As a fraction of CD8+ T cells, dominant NKG2C+ clonotypes reached about 1.0-7.5% in six or seven donors.

TCRdb derives one entry per CDR3 protein from the 5' RACE reads, leaving out DNA. The listing records 300,000 to 450,000 distinct CDR3 sequences. Germline loops: CDR1 SGHRS, CDR2 YFSETQ. This CDR3 contains 14 residues. Turning to this clonotype: The antigen is unknown.

The V gene is TRBV5-1, the J gene TRBJ2-1. The TCR was taken from a man aged 18-69 years in good health. The sequenced material came from blood T cells: a sorted CD56 or NKG2C T cell subset, CD4+ or CD8+ T cells, or bulk PBMC T cells (not recorded which). CDR3 loop: CASSSGHRLDEQFF.